Included here is one TCR beta chain sequence, with context. Some clones are missing from TCRdb's copy, which holds only in-frame ones; the method was immunoSEQ multiplex PCR. Of about 93,000 clones in the sample, 95% were seen once. The source of the sample is a study of technical replicates of blood from a few donors. The CDR3 spans 13 residues. Trimming took off 7 bases at V and 9 bases at J, with 19 bases between the two ends. Germline lookup yields CDR1 SQVTM and CDR2 ANQGSEA. This TCR derives from a human donor in good health. This chain links TRBV29-1 with TRBJ2-1, with TRBD1 as a possible D gene (6 bases). The sample comprised T cells isolated from PBMCs. CDR3: CSGRQAGWGEQFF. The CDR3 region has the DNA TGCAGCGGTCGACAGGCCGGTTGGGGTGAGCAGTTCTTC.